The 24 T cell receptor beta chains reported below all come from one sample, sequenced in a study of Graves' ophthalmopathy and Graves' hyperthyroidism. As the template, RNA transcripts were used to amplify TCR beta CDR3 regions. HTBI primers were used in a first-round RT-PCR, which preceded a second-round multiplex PCR. MiXCR was run by TCRdb on the multiplex PCR reads, yielding one entry per CDR3 protein. The sample records over a million distinct CDR3 sequences, 35% to 40% being singletons. Sequencing was carried out using peripheral blood or thyroid tissue (not recorded which). The receptors come from an adult man with Graves' hyperthyroidism.

The chain joins TRBV12-3 or TRBV12-4 to TRBJ1-1, with a possible D match to TRBD1 (5 bases). CDR3 length: 15 residues. V lost 3 bases, J lost 1 base, and 12 bases lay in between. Here the CDR3 reads CASSFLPTANTEAFF. In nucleotides, the CDR3 is TGTGCCAGCAGTTTCCTCCCGACAGCGAACACTGAAGCTTTCTTT.

In this sample, this clonotype turned up many times. This rearrangement joins TRBV19 to TRBJ1-2; D not certain. The CDR3 extends over 15 amino acids. Germline V CDR1 and CDR2: LNHDA, SQIVND (reference sequence). V shed 2 bases and J shed 5 bases, with 15 bases lying between them. CDR3 region: CASSIPRTGGYGYTF. CDR3 nucleotides: TGTGCCAGTAGTATACCAAGGACCGGCGGTTATGGCTACACCTTC.

This rearrangement joins TRBV7-9 to TRBJ2-7; D uncertain. The CDR3 is 15 residues long. CDR1 and CDR2 (germline): SEHNR, FQNEAQ (reference sequence). The germline V and J ends were trimmed by 9 bases and 3 bases, with 21 bases remaining between them. The CDR3 DNA reads as TGTGCCAGTAGATCCGGCCCCATCGGAGACTACGAGCAGTACTTC. It encodes CASRSGPIGDYEQYF. The whole variable domain, remainder taken from reference TRBV7-9 and TRBJ2-7, is DTGVSQNPRHKITKRGQNVTFRCDPISEHNRLYWYRQTLGQGPEFLTYFQNEAQLEKSRLLSDRFSAERPKGSFSTLEIQRTEQGDSAMYLCASRSGPIGDYEQYFGPGTRLTVT.

This clonotype was counted at least ten times. This chain links TRBV10-3 with TRBJ1-5; D unclear. Germline CDR1 reads ENHRY; CDR2 reads SYGVKD. The V end was cut by 3 bases, the J end by 5 bases, with 11 bases between. The CDR3 totals 14 residues. The CDR3 nucleotides read TGTGCCATCAGTGATTCAGGATTAGATCAGCCCCAGCATTTT. Translation: CAISDSGLDQPQHF.

The V gene is TRBV9, the J gene TRBJ1-2; D is unresolved. Germline V gives CDR1 SGDLS, CDR2 YYNGEE. The CDR3 sequence is 17 residues long. Trimming took off 0 bases at V and 0 bases at J, with 15 bases between the two ends. CDR3: CASSVAAKSASNYGYTF. CDR3 DNA sequence: TGTGCCAGCAGCGTAGCTGCAAAATCAGCCTCTAACTATGGCTACACCTTC.

This clonotype appeared many times. The J gene is TRBJ1-5, the V gene TRBV24-1; TRBD1 agrees at 9 bases. The CDR3 covers 15 residues. The germline gives CDR1 KGHDR, CDR2 SFDVKD. Trimming took 7 bases from V and 3 from J; bases not matched to a gene: 6. CDR3 nucleotides: TGTGCCACCAGCTCCGGGACAGGGTACAATCAGCCCCAGCATTTT. Encoded protein: CATSSGTGYNQPQHF.

Of note for this clonotype: The junction does not match germline at one end; this may be a read error. V usage is TRBV7-2 and J usage is TRBJ2-2; TRBD2 agrees at 8 bases. This CDR3 contains 15 residues. CDR1 is SGHTA and CDR2 is FQGNSA in the germline V gene. The CDR3 region is CASSLTGGPTGELFF. The CDR3 DNA reads TGCGCCAGCAGCCTCACGGGGGGGCCAACCGGGGAGTTGTTTTTT.

This clonotype was seen many times. This rearrangement joins TRBV20-1 to TRBJ2-7; possibly TRBD1 for D (5 bases). Germline V gives CDR1 DFQATT, CDR2 SNEGSKA (reference sequence). V lost 4 bases and J lost 0, with 10 bases in between. This CDR3 is built from 13 residues. In nucleotides, the CDR3 is TGCAGTGCTACAGGGCCCAGCTCCTACGAGCAGTACTTC. The encoded protein is CSATGPSSYEQYF.

This clonotype was found a few times. This chain links TRBV20-1 with TRBJ2-3, with D unclear. The CDR3 contains 14 residues. The germline gives CDR1 DFQATT, CDR2 SNEGSKA (reference sequence). The CDR3 DNA follows: TGCAGCCCCGAAGGGCAGAAAGTTAAAGATACGCAGTATTTT. This translates into CSPEGQKVKDTQYF.

J is TRBJ2-6 and V is TRBV7-9; TRBD2 matches at 9 bases. The CDR3 is made up of 17 amino acids. V lost 8 bases and J lost 4; bases outside the gene matches: 12. In germline, CDR1 is SEHNR, CDR2 FQNEAQ (reference sequence). In nucleotides, the CDR3 is TGTGCCAGCCCTGGCGCGGGAGGGCCAACCGGGGCCAACGTCCTGACTTTC. Translated, it gives CASPGAGGPTGANVLTF.

In this sample, this clonotype turned up a few times. This sequence joins TRBV12-3 or TRBV12-4 and TRBJ2-6; 8 bases fit TRBD2. The V gene end was trimmed by 2 bases and the J gene end by 8 bases; junction bases not matched to a gene: 8. The CDR3 sequence is 16 residues long. The CDR3, as DNA: TGTGCCAGCAGTTTATGGTACGGGAGGGTCTCCAACGTCCTGACTTTC. Its protein is CASSLWYGRVSNVLTF.

The chain carries TRBV6-6 and TRBJ2-7, with D perhaps TRBD1 (6 bases). V lost 2 bases and J 4 bases, leaving 12 bases between the germline ends. CDR1 is MNHNY, CDR2 SVGAGI, per germline (reference sequence). The CDR3 sequence is 14 residues long. The CDR3 nucleotides read TGTGCCAGCAGTTACGATGTAGGGGGTTACGAGCAGTACTTC. Translating gives CASSYDVGGYEQYF.

This clonotype appeared many times. The chain links TRBV20-1 to TRBJ1-1; no clear D gene. Trimming removed 5 bases at V and 0 bases at J, with 13 bases between. This CDR3 is 14 amino acids long. CDR1 is DFQATT and CDR2 is SNEGSKA in the germline V gene (reference sequence). DNA for the CDR3: TGCAGTGCTCCGGATTTGTCCATGAACACTGAAGCTTTCTTT. This gives the protein CSAPDLSMNTEAFF.

Many counts were recorded for this clonotype. The V gene is TRBV7-6, the J gene TRBJ2-5; tentatively, D is TRBD2 (5 bases). The CDR3 has 16 amino acids. The germline V gene has CDR1 SGHVS and CDR2 FNYEAQ. V dropped 2 bases and J dropped 5 bases, with 18 bases sitting between them. For the CDR3, the DNA is TGTGCCAGCAGCTTAACCCTCCCTCTCACGGGGGAGACCCAGTACTTC. Its protein is CASSLTLPLTGETQYF.

Ten or more counts support this clonotype. This chain joins TRBV29-1 and TRBJ2-7, with 11 nucleotides matching TRBD2. CDR1 is SQVTM, CDR2 ANQGSEA, per germline. The J segment lost 0 bases and the V segment lost 1 base, leaving 2 bases of the junction unmatched. There are 15 residues in the CDR3. The CDR3 region is CSVEVGTSGSYEQYF. CDR3 coding DNA: TGCAGCGTTGAAGTCGGGACTAGCGGCTCCTACGAGCAGTACTTC.

This clonotype was detected ten times or more. The chain uses TRBV4-1 and TRBJ1-2; 9 nucleotides match TRBD1. The CDR3 totals 16 residues. The germline V gene has CDR1 MGHRA and CDR2 YSYEKL. J lost 6 bases, V lost 6 bases, and 14 bases had no gene match. CDR3 loop: CASSGTGTGRGNGYTF. The CDR3 DNA reads as TGCGCCAGCAGTGGGACCGGGACAGGGCGCGGAAATGGCTACACCTTC.

This chain joins TRBV7-9 and TRBJ2-7; D gene ambiguous. Germline V gene data show CDR1 as SEHNR and CDR2 as FQNEAQ (reference sequence). V was shortened by 4 bases and J by 6 bases, with 13 bases between the two germline ends. This CDR3 has 13 amino acids. The CDR3 spells CASSSGPQSEQYF. In DNA form, the CDR3 reads TGTGCCAGCAGCTCAGGTCCTCAGAGCGAGCAGTACTTC.

Regarding this clonotype: This may arise from a read error, as a much more abundant clone is one base away. No conserved phenylalanine or tryptophan ends this CDR3, so it is likely a read error. The genes are TRBV20-1 and TRBJ1-2; no clear D gene. The CDR3 is made up of 10 amino acids. Trimming removed 6 bases from V and 6 bases from J, with 8 bases in between. Germline loops: CDR1 DFQATT, CDR2 SNEGSKA (reference sequence). The CDR3 bases are TGCAGTGCCGGTGAGGATGGCTACACCGTC. This gives the protein CSAGEDGYTV.

The chain uses TRBV20-1 and TRBJ2-7; unclear D gene. V was pared by 3 bases and J by 2 bases, with 14 bases between. In germline, CDR1 is DFQATT, CDR2 SNEGSKA (reference sequence). The length of the CDR3 is 14 residues. The CDR3 loop is CSASRQDRTYEQYF. The CDR3, as DNA: TGCAGTGCTAGCCGCCAGGACCGCACCTACGAGCAGTACTTC.

This clonotype was counted a few times. The rearrangement links TRBV7-8 to TRBJ2-7, with 8 bases fitting TRBD1. Germline V gene data show CDR1 as SGHVS and CDR2 as FQNEAQ. Trimming at V came to 1 base and at J to 9 bases, leaving 8 bases not matched to a gene. CDR3 length equals 14 residues. CDR3 DNA sequence: TGTGCCAGCAGCTTAGAGGGGACAGGCCCAGGGCAGTACTTC. Its translation is CASSLEGTGPGQYF.

Comment on this clonotype: This clone may be a read error of a much larger clone one base away. The chain links TRBV12-3 or TRBV12-4 to TRBJ1-2, with a possible D match to TRBD1 (5 bases). This CDR3 has 14 amino acids. The CDR3 loop is CATQGSGSSYGYIF. DNA for the CDR3: TGTGCCACCCAGGGATCAGGGTCCTCCTATGGCTACATCTTC.

Here the CDR3 reads CSARGGTRSSGNTIYF. Written as DNA, the CDR3 is TGCAGTGCTAGAGGGGGGACACGGAGCTCTGGAAACACCATATATTTT. The J gene is TRBJ1-3, the V gene TRBV20-1; D might be TRBD1 (6 bases). Between the trimmed V and J ends, which lost 1 base and 0 bases, there was a span of 13 bases. Per germline, CDR1 DFQATT and CDR2 SNEGSKA (reference sequence). The CDR3 is 16 amino acids.

Points on this clonotype: A much larger clone sits a single nucleotide away, making a read error possible. The rearrangement links TRBV7-2 to TRBJ1-4; 10 nucleotides align to TRBD1. Germline V gives CDR1 SGHTA, CDR2 FQGNSA. After removal of 6 bases from V and 8 bases from J, the junction contained 6 bases not matched to a gene. The CDR3 is 14 amino acids. The CDR3 DNA is TGTGCCAGCAGAATCGGGACAGGGGACGAAAAACTGTTTTTT. It is translated as CASRIGTGDEKLFF.

The chain combines TRBV5-6 with TRBJ2-5; 10 bases fit TRBD1. Germline V gene sequence: CDR1 SGHDT, CDR2 YYEEEE. This CDR3 is built from 16 residues. V lost 4 bases to trimming and J lost 0 bases; unmatched junction nucleotides: 6. This CDR3 is CASSVTGGAYQETQYF. The CDR3 coding sequence is TGTGCCAGCAGCGTGACAGGGGGCGCGTACCAAGAGACCCAGTACTTC.